This TCR beta chain was sequenced for a study of early T cells in non-severe SARS-CoV-2 infection. At the level of the study: Sequencing used unsorted whole-blood bulk RNA, so chains lack pairing. Overall study findings and caveats: Comparison of clonotypes with VDJdb favored anti-spike CD8 responses while missing private and CD4 specificities.

With 1 base removed from V and 7 bases from J, the gap between germline ends came to 17 bases. CDR3 length equals 14 residues. Germline CDR1 DFQATT, CDR2 SNEGSKA (reference sequence). TCRdb re-derived calls from the 5' RACE reads in MiXCR, one entry per CDR3 protein. This sample has 65,000 to 75,000 distinct CDR3 sequences, with roughly 13% found just once. This clonotype appeared a few times. What it recognizes is unknown. The material sequenced was whole blood. This sequence originates from an adult who was a healthcare worker with PCR-confirmed SARS-CoV-2 infection or an uninfected control (not recorded which). The chain combines TRBV20-1 with TRBJ2-7; no definite D call. Here the CDR3 DNA reads TGCAGTGCTAGAGGTGTGGAGACTGGTGATGAGCAGTACTTC. As protein: CSARGVETGDEQYF.